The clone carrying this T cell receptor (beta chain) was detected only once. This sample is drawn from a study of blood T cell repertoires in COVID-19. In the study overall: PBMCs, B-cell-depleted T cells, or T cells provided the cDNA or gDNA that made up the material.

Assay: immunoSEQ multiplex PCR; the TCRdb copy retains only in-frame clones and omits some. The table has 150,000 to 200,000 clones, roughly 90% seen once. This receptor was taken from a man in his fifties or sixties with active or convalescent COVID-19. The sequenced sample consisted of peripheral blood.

CDR3 sequence reads: CASSPSGGRYEQYF. As DNA, the CDR3 is TGTGCCAGCAGCCCCTCAGGGGGTCGCTACGAGCAGTACTTC. V is TRBV7-6 and J is TRBJ2-7; 7 nucleotides agree with TRBD1. V dropped 5 bases and J dropped 3; count of bases not matched to a gene: 7. Germline CDR1 reads SGHVS; CDR2 reads FNYEAQ. This CDR3 has 14 amino acids.